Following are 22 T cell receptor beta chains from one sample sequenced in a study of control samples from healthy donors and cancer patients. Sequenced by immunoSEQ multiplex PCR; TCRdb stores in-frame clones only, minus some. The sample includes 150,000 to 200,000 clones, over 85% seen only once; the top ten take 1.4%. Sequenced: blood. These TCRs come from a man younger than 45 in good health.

In DNA form, the CDR3 reads TGTGCCTGGGATCCACAGGGGGCTGAAGCTTTCTTT. Encoded protein: CAWDPQGAEAFF. The chain employs TRBV30 and TRBJ1-1, with TRBD1 matching 8 bases. From germline, CDR1 is GTSNPN and CDR2 SVGIG (reference sequence). This CDR3 comprises 12 residues. V was pared by 5 bases and J by 6 bases, with 5 bases of the junction left unmatched. Full variable domain (missing parts from reference TRBV30 and TRBJ1-1): SQTIHQWPATLVQPVGSPLSLECTVEGTSNPNLYWYRQAAGRGLQLLFYSVGIGQISSEVPQNLSASRPQDRQFILSSKKLLLSDSGFYLCAWDPQGAEAFFGQGTRLTVV.

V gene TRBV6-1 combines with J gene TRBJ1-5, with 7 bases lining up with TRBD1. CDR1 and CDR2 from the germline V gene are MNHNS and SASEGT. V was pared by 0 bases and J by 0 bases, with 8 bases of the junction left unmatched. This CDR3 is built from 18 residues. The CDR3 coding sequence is TGTGCCAGCAGTGAAGCCGGACAGGCTGACTATAGCAATCAGCCCCAGCATTTT. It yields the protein CASSEAGQADYSNQPQHF.

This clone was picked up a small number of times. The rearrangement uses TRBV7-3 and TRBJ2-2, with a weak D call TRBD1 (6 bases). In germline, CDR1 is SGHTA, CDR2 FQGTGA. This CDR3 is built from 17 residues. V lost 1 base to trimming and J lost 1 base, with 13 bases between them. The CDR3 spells CASSLRNRQENTGELFF. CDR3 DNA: TGTGCCAGCAGCTTAAGAAATAGACAGGAGAACACCGGGGAGCTGTTTTTT.

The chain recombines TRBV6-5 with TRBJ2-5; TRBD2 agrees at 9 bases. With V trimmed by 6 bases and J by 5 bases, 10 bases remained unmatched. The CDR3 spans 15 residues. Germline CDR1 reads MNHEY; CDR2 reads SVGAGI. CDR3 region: CASRSSGGPSETQYF. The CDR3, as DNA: TGTGCCAGCAGGAGTAGCGGGGGCCCATCGGAGACCCAGTACTTC.

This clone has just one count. CDR3 sequence (DNA): TGTGCCAGCAGCTTTAGGGACCCCGGGAGCGGCGAGCAGTACTTC. Encoded protein: CASSFRDPGSGEQYF. V gene TRBV7-2 combines with J gene TRBJ2-7, with D perhaps matching TRBD2 (6 bases). Trimming took off 3 bases at V and 6 bases at J, with 18 bases between the two ends. This CDR3 comprises 15 residues. Germline V gene lookup returns CDR1 SGHTA and CDR2 FQGNSA.

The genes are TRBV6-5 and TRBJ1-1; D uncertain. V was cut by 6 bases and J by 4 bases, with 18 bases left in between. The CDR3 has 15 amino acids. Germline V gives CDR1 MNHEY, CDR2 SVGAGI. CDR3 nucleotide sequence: TGTGCCAGCAGCCCCGGAGGGTACCCTGGCACTGAAGCTTTCTTT. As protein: CASSPGGYPGTEAFF.

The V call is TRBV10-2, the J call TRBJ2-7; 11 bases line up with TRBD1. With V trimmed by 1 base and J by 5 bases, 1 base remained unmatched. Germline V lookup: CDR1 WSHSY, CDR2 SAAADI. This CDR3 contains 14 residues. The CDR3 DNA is TGCGCCAGCAGTGAGTGGGACAGGGGGAACGAGCAGTACTTC. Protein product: CASSEWDRGNEQYF.

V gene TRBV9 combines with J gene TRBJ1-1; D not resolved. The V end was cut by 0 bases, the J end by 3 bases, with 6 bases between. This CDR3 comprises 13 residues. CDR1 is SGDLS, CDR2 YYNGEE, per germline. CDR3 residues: CASSVGGYTEAFF. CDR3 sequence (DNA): TGTGCCAGCAGCGTAGGGGGTTACACTGAAGCTTTCTTT.

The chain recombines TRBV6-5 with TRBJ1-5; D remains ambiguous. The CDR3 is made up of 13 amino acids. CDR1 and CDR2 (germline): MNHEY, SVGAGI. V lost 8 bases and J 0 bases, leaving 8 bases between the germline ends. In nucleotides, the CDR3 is TGTGCCAGCGTGAGCTATAGCAATCAGCCCCAGCATTTT. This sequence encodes CASVSYSNQPQHF.

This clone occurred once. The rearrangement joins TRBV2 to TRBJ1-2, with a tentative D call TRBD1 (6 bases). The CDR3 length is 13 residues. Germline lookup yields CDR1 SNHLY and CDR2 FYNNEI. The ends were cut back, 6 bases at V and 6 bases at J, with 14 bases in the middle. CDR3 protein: CASSLTGQNGYTF. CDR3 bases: TGTGCCAGCAGCCTAACAGGGCAAAATGGCTACACCTTC.

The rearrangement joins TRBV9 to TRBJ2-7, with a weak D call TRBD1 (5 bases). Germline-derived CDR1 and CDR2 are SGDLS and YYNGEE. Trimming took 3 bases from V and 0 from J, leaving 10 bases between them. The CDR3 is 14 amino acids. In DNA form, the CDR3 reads TGTGCCAGCAGCGCCCGACAGAGCTCCTACGAGCAGTACTTC. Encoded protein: CASSARQSSYEQYF.

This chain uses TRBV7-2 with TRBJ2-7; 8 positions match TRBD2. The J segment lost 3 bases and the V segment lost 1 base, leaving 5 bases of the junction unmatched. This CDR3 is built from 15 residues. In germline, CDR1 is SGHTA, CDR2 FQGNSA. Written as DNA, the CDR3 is TGTGCCAGCAGCTTAGTGCCGGGAGGGGGCTACGAGCAGTACTTC. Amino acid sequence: CASSLVPGGGYEQYF.

The CDR3 is CASRATSTGGTTGELFF. DNA for the CDR3: TGTGCCAGCAGAGCGACGTCGACAGGGGGCACGACCGGGGAGCTGTTTTTT. The chain links TRBV27 to TRBJ2-2; the match to TRBD1 covers 10 bases. The CDR3 consists of 17 residues. The germline V gene has CDR1 MNHEY and CDR2 SMNVEV (reference sequence). Trimming removed 6 bases from V and 5 bases from J; junction bases left unmatched: 12.

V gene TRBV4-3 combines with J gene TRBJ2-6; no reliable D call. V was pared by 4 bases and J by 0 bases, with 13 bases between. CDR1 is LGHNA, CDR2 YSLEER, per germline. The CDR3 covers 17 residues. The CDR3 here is CASSPRTVSSGANVLTF. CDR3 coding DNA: TGCGCCAGCAGCCCTCGGACGGTTAGCTCTGGGGCCAACGTCCTGACTTTC.

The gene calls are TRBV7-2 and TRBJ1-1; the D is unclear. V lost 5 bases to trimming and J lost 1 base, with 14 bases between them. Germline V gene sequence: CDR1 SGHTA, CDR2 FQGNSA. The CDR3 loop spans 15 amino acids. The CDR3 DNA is TGTGCCAGCAGCCCCGTGACGGGTTGGAACACTGAAGCTTTCTTT. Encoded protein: CASSPVTGWNTEAFF.

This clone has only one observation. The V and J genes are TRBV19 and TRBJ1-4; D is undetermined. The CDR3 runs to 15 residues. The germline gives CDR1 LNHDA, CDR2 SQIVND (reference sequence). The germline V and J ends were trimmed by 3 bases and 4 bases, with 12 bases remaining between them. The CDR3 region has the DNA TGTGCCAGTAGTATTGCGGGAGGAGGTAATGAAAAACTGTTTTTT. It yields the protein CASSIAGGGNEKLFF.

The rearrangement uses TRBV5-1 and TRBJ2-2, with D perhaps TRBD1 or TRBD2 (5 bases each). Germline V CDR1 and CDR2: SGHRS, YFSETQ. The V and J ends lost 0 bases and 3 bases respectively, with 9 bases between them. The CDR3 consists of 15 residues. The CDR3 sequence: CASSLERGDTGELFF. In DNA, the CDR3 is TGCGCCAGCAGCTTGGAAAGGGGAGACACCGGGGAGCTGTTTTTT.

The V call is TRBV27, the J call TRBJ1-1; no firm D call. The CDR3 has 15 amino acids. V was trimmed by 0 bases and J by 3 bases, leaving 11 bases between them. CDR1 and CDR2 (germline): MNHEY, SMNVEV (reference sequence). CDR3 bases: TGTGCCAGCAGTTTATCGAATGGTGGGCACACTGAAGCTTTCTTT. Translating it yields CASSLSNGGHTEAFF.

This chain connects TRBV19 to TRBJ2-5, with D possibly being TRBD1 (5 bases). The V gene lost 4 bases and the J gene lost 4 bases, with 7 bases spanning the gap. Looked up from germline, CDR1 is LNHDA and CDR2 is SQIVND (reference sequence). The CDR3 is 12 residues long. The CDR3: CASSRGLETQYF. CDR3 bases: TGTGCCAGTAGTAGGGGCCTAGAGACCCAGTACTTC.

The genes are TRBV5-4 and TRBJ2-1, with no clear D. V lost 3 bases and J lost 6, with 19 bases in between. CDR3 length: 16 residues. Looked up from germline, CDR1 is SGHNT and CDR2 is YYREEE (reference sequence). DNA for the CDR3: TGTGCCAGCAGCTCGGATGGCGGCCAGACCATCAATGAGCAGTTCTTC. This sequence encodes CASSSDGGQTINEQFF.

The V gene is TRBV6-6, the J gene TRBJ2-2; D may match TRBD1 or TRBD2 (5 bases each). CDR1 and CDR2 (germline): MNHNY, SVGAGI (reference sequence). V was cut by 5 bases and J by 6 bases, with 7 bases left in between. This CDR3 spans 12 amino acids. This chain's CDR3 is CASSQGPGELFF. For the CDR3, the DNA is TGTGCCAGCAGTCAGGGACCCGGGGAGCTGTTTTTT.

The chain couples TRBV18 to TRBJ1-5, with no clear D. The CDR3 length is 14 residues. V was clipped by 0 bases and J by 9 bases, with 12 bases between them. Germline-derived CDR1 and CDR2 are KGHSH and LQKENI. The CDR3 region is CASSPPGVSVPQHF. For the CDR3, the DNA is TGTGCCAGCTCACCACCTGGCGTATCGGTGCCCCAGCATTTT.